This T cell receptor beta chain comes out of a study of CD8 T cells in ankylosing spondylitis. Findings and limits, study-wide: It appeared that ankylosing spondylitis blood was characterized by a TCR beta motif of fewer than 10 highly homologous variants. Matched synovial fluid from ankylosing spondylitis patients was reported to be enriched for disease-linked clones.

This clonotype was counted ten times or more. The antigen remains undetermined. TCRdb re-called the 5' RACE reads with MiXCR, one entry per CDR3 protein. The data hold 250,000 to 400,000 distinct CDR3 sequences, with under 14% observed a single time. Germline assignment: CDR1 DFQATT and CDR2 SNEGSKA (reference sequence). Deletions cut 1 base from V and 2 bases from J, with 12 bases between. This CDR3 is built from 14 residues. This chain links TRBV20-1 with TRBJ2-7; weak D call: TRBD2 (6 bases). The source material was blood, either unsorted or a sorted T cell fraction (not recorded which). This TCR was sampled from a female donor with ankylosing spondylitis or in good health (not recorded which). CDR3 residues: CSARGGGVTYEQYF. CDR3 DNA: TGCAGTGCTAGAGGGGGAGGCGTGACCTACGAGCAGTACTTC.